This T cell receptor beta chain was sequenced during a study of cytomegalovirus exposure and HLA in healthy donors. Germline-derived CDR1 and CDR2 are SEHNR and FQNEAQ (reference sequence). V lost 3 bases to trimming and J lost 2 bases; unmatched junction nucleotides: 3. The CDR3 has 15 residues. Within the sample, this clone is medium-sized. TCRdb's table, derived via immunoSEQ multiplex PCR, lists solely in-frame clones and lacks some. The sample contains about 55,000 clones, roughly 90% of which appear only once. Sample: PBMCs. The J gene is TRBJ2-3, the V gene TRBV7-9, with TRBD1 matching 9 bases. This receptor was obtained from a man between 18 and 35 years old in good health and CMV-seronegative. For the CDR3, the DNA is TGTGCCAGCAGCTTGGGACAGGGACACACAGATACGCAGTATTTT. Translated: CASSLGQGHTDTQYF.